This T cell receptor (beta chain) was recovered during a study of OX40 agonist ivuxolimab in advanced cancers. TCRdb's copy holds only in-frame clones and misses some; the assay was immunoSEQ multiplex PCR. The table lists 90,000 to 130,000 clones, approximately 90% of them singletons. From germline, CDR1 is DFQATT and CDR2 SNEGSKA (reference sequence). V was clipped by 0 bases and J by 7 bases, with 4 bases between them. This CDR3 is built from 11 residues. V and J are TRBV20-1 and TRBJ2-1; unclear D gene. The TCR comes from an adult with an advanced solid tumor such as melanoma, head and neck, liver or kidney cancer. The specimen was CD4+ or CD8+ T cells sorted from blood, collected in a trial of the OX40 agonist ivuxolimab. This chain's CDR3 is CSARDVNEQFF. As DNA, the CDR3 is TGCAGTGCTAGAGATGTGAATGAGCAGTTCTTC.